This T cell receptor (beta chain) stems from a study of blood T cell repertoires in COVID-19. The method was immunoSEQ multiplex PCR; TCRdb's version includes in-frame clones alone and lacks a portion of them. The table shows approximately 280,000 clones, with about 89% occurring only once. This clonotype originated in a man between 50 and 59 years old with acute or convalescent COVID-19. The sequenced sample consisted of peripheral blood.

The CDR3 region has the DNA TGTGCCAGCTCACCAGGCGGGGGGCCGGGTGAGCAGTTCTTC. It is translated as CASSPGGGPGEQFF. The chain combines TRBV18 with TRBJ2-1; 8 nucleotides line up with TRBD2. CDR1 is KGHSH and CDR2 is LQKENI in the germline V gene. The CDR3 extends over 14 amino acids. With V trimmed by 2 bases and J by 9 bases, 6 bases remained unmatched.